Listed below are T cell receptor beta chains from one sample, sequenced in a study of neoadjuvant anti-PD-1 for oral cavity cancer. Repertoires were generated with immunoSEQ multiplex PCR, while TCRdb's copy carries only in-frame clones and drops some. The table includes 12,000 to 15,000 clones, 70% to 75% detected once. The specimen was PBMCs, collected before nivolumab (anti-PD-1) treatment. The receptor source for this set is a person between 40 and 80 years old with oral cavity squamous cell carcinoma. The CDR3 runs from the conserved cysteine through the conserved F or W. A D gene is named only where the DNA matches it firmly. The size field is filled for only some rows; it gives once, few, many or a size class.

TRBJ2-7,TRBV6-1,.,.,TGTGCCAGCAGTGAAATTGGTTTGGACGAGCAGTACTTC,CASSEIGLDEQYF
TRBJ2-3,TRBV2,TRBD2,.,TGTGCCAGCGCTATCGGACTAGCGATCCTAGGGTATTTT,CASAIGLAILGYF
TRBJ1-5,TRBV7-6,.,.,TGTGCCAGCAGCTTATTTTCGGGGTTCAATCAGCCCCAGCATTTT,CASSLFSGFNQPQHF
TRBJ1-2,TRBV4-1,.,few,TGCGCCAGCAGCCACCCCAGGAGCAGATTCCGCTACACCTTC,CASSHPRSRFRYTF
TRBJ2-5,TRBV4-2,.,once,TGTGCCAGCAGCCAAGAGAAACTGGGGGAGACCCAGTACTTC,CASSQEKLGETQYF
TRBJ2-1,TRBV5-1,.,once,TGCGCCAGCAGCTTGGGACAGGTATACAATGAGCAGTTCTTC,CASSLGQVYNEQFF
TRBJ2-5,TRBV18,TRBD1,few,TGTGCCAGCTCCAGAAATCAGGGGGACCAAGAGACCCAGTACTTC,CASSRNQGDQETQYF
TRBJ2-7,TRBV19,TRBD1,once,TGTGCCACCAGAAGGGACAGCTCCTACGAGCAGTACTTC,CATRRDSSYEQYF
TRBJ2-2,TRBV5-4,.,few,TGTGCCAGCAGCGTGGACAGGAACACCGGGGAGCTGTTTTTT,CASSVDRNTGELFF
TRBJ2-3,TRBV6-1,.,once,TGTGCCAGCAGTGGACCTAAAGGGCCAGATACGCAGTATTTT,CASSGPKGPDTQYF
TRBJ1-1,TRBV19,TRBD1,.,TGTGCCAGTAGTGTTGGACAGGGCCGGTGGGCCAACCTGAACACTGAAGCTTTCTTT,CASSVGQGRWANLNTEAFF
TRBJ2-2,TRBV7-9,.,few,TGTGCCAGCAGCCGCCTTCTTGGGAACACCGGGGAGCTGTTTTTT,CASSRLLGNTGELFF
TRBJ1-1,TRBV11-2,.,.,TGTGCCAGCAGCCCGGACACGGGGAAAGCTTTCTTT,CASSPDTGKAFF
TRBJ1-2,TRBV6-6,.,.,TGTGCCAGCAGTTACTCAGGACAGACATATGGCTACACCTTC,CASSYSGQTYGYTF
TRBJ2-1,TRBV30,TRBD2,.,TGTGCCTGGAAGTCGTCGAGCGGGAGGGCAAACTCCTACAATGAGCAGTTCTTC,CAWKSSSGRANSYNEQFF
TRBJ2-1,TRBV5-6,.,.,TGTGCCAGCAGCCGAGGCGGCAATGAGCAGTTCTTC,CASSRGGNEQFF
TRBJ1-2,TRBV28,.,.,TGTGCCAGCAGTTTCGTGGTCGTCTCTGGCTACACCTTC,CASSFVVVSGYTF
TRBJ1-2,TRBV14,.,.,TGTGCCAGCAGCCCCTTGGGGGGCGCGGGAGGCTACACCTTC,CASSPLGGAGGYTF
TRBJ1-5,TRBV19,.,.,TGTGCCAGTAGTTTAAGGGCAGGGCGTGGTCAGCCCCAGCATTTT,CASSLRAGRGQPQHF
TRBJ1-1,TRBV4-2,.,.,TGTGCCAGCAGCCAAGAGAGGGTCCACACTGAAGCTTTCTTT,CASSQERVHTEAFF
TRBJ2-7,TRBV5-5,TRBD1,.,TGTGCCAGCAGCCCCTCAGGGGGCTGGTACGAGCAGTACTTC,CASSPSGGWYEQYF
TRBJ1-3,TRBV2,.,few,TGTGCCAGCAGGGAAATTCAGAGCTCTGGAAACACCATATATTTT,CASREIQSSGNTIYF
TRBJ2-2,TRBV28,.,few,TGTGCCAGCAATATGTCTCCGATGTCGGTCGGGGAGCTGTTTTTT,CASNMSPMSVGELFF
TRBJ1-1,TRBV9,.,few,TGTGCCAGCAGCGCCTCGGGACAGAACACTGAAGCTTTCTTT,CASSASGQNTEAFF
TRBJ1-6,TRBV2,.,few,TGTGCCAGCAGGCTAGAGGGGGGTTCACCCCTCCACTTT,CASRLEGGSPLHF
TRBJ2-2,TRBV5-1,.,.,TGCGCCAGCAGCCCAAGGGAGAACACCGGGGAGCTGTTTTTT,CASSPRENTGELFF
TRBJ2-2,TRBV5-4,TRBD2,.,TGTGCCAGCAGCTCCGGACTAGCGGGGGGGAACACCGGGGAGCTGTTTTTT,CASSSGLAGGNTGELFF
TRBJ2-7,TRBV27,.,.,TGTGCCAGCAAGGGCGTGGGTTCCTACGAGCAGTACTTC,CASKGVGSYEQYF
TRBJ2-7,TRBV15,.,.,TGTGCCACCAGCAGAGATTTACAGATCTCCTACGAGCAGTACTTC,CATSRDLQISYEQYF
TRBJ2-1,TRBV5-1,.,.,TGCGCCAGCAGCCCCATGGGGTTTACAGGTAGAAATGAGCAGTTCTTC,CASSPMGFTGRNEQFF
TRBJ2-3,TRBV11-1,TRBD2,.,TGTGCCAGCAGCTTAATCGGACTAGCGGGAGGGCGAAGCACAGATACGCAGTATTTT,CASSLIGLAGGRSTDTQYF
TRBJ2-2,TRBV6-5,.,.,TGTGCCAGCAGTTACGGCGGGAATACCGGGGAGCTGTTTTTT,CASSYGGNTGELFF
TRBJ2-5,TRBV27,.,.,TGTGCCAGCAGTTTATACGCAGGGGCAGTGTGGACCCAGTACTTC,CASSLYAGAVWTQYF
TRBJ2-1,TRBV9,.,.,TGTGCCAGCAGCGACCGGGCCCACGGAGGGGGAGATGAGCAGTTCTTC,CASSDRAHGGGDEQFF
TRBJ1-2,TRBV10-3,TRBD1,once,TGTGCCATCCGGTCGTTTGGACAGGGGGCTCGGCGGTATGGCTACACCTTC,CAIRSFGQGARRYGYTF
TRBJ2-3,TRBV29-1,.,.,TGCAGCGTTGAAGCGCTCGAGGGGGATACGCAGTATTTT,CSVEALEGDTQYF
TRBJ1-2,TRBV7-9,.,.,TGTGCCAGCAGCTTAGACAGCTATGGCTACACCTTC,CASSLDSYGYTF
TRBJ2-3,TRBV27,.,.,TGTGCCAGCAGCCCTAAGTCGGATACGCAGTATTTT,CASSPKSDTQYF
TRBJ1-3,TRBV9,.,few,TGTGCCAGCAGCGTAGGGGCGGTCTCTGGAAACACCATATATTTT,CASSVGAVSGNTIYF
TRBJ1-2,TRBV5-6,.,.,TGTGCCAGCAGCCTACAGGGTCTCTATGGCTACACCTTC,CASSLQGLYGYTF
TRBJ2-1,TRBV2,.,.,TGTGCCAGCGAATACAGGACCTACAATGAGCAGTTCTTC,CASEYRTYNEQFF
TRBJ1-5,TRBV28,.,.,TGTGCCAGCAGTTTGTCCCTTCCGAGTCAGCCCCAGCATTTT,CASSLSLPSQPQHF
TRBJ2-7,TRBV6-1,.,.,TGTGCCAGCAGTGAAGCTTCGCAGGGCCAGTACTTC,CASSEASQGQYF
TRBJ2-7,TRBV30,TRBD1,.,TGTGCCTGGAGGGAATTCTTACCTCTATCCGGGACAGCCTACGAGCAGTACTTC,CAWREFLPLSGTAYEQYF
TRBJ1-2,TRBV2,.,few,TGTGCCAGCAGTCCGGACAGAACCTATGGCTACACCTTC,CASSPDRTYGYTF
TRBJ1-2,TRBV4-1,.,few,TGCGCCAGCAGCCAAAGCCTCGGGGTTGGCTATGGCTACACCTTC,CASSQSLGVGYGYTF
TRBJ2-3,TRBV5-6,.,.,TGTGCCAGCAGCTTGTTTTCTACCTCGGGTGATACGCAGTATTTT,CASSLFSTSGDTQYF
TRBJ1-1,TRBV19,TRBD1,few,TGTGCCAGTAGGGCACAGGGGAAGACTGAAGCTTTCTTT,CASRAQGKTEAFF
TRBJ1-1,TRBV2,TRBD1,.,TGTGCCAGCAGGTTAATGACAGGGGTGAACACTGAAGCTTTCTTT,CASRLMTGVNTEAFF